This T cell receptor beta chain was sequenced during a study of blood T cell repertoires in COVID-19. About the study: PBMCs, B-cell-depleted T cells, or T cells provided the cDNA or gDNA that made up the material.

This CDR3 contains 17 residues. V was pared by 1 base and J by 0 bases, with 15 bases between. CDR1 is KGHSY, CDR2 FQNENV, per germline. Authors' methods: Amplified reference gene primers provided the basis for estimating nucleated cell counts. Profiled with immunoSEQ multiplex PCR; TCRdb holds only in-frame clones, not every one. That table is the source of V, J and clone size, and D and trimming were worked out from the DNA. The sample has about 90,000 clones; 70% to 85% are singletons. The receptor was derived from a man in his 70s with acute or convalescent COVID-19. Sequencing was carried out using peripheral blood. The chain links TRBV16 to TRBJ1-1; D is perhaps TRBD1 (5 bases). The CDR3 is CASSQWNRLIMNTEAFF. As DNA, the CDR3 is TGTGCCAGCAGCCAATGGAACAGGTTGATCATGAACACTGAAGCTTTCTTT. The variable domain in full, with the rest retrieved from reference TRBV16 and TRBJ1-1, is GEEVAQTPKHLVRGEGQKAKLYCAPIKGHSYVFWYQQVLKNEFKFLISFQNENVFDETGMPKERFSAKCLPNSPCSLEIQATKLEDSAVYFCASSQWNRLIMNTEAFFGQGTRLTVV.